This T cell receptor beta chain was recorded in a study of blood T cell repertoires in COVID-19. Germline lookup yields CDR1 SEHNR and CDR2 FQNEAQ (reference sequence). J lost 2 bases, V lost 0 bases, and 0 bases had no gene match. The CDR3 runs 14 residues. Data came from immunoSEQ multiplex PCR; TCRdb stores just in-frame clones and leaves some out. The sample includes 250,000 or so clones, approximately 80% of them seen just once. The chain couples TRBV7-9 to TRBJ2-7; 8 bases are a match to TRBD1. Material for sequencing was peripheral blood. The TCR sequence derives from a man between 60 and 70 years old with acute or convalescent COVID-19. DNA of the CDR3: TGTGCCAGCAGCTTAGCGGACAGGGCCTACGAGCAGTACTTC. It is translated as CASSLADRAYEQYF.